This note documents a single T cell receptor (beta chain) sequence. What it recognizes is unknown. This PCR relied on a set of 60 Vbeta primers and 13 Jbeta primers. The data were produced by immunoSEQ multiplex PCR, yet TCRdb's version contains in-frame clones alone and is incomplete. Of 60,000 to 85,000 clones listed, approximately 80% are singletons. These data are taken from a study of cytomegalovirus exposure and HLA in healthy donors. Study as a whole: Unique TCRs numbering around 85 million, obtained from HLA-typed donors, made up an early data release.

Germline V lookup: CDR1 WSHSY, CDR2 SAAADI. Trimming shortened V by 6 bases and J by 2 bases, and 18 bases separated the two germline ends. There are 16 residues in the CDR3. Donors showed nominal health when sampled, although they likely had unrecorded immune exposures. Study-level results: The study recorded about 160 TCR beta chains that were cytomegalovirus-associated. In vitro, three CMV-associated chains proved specific for CMV antigens.

Sequenced: PBMCs. The sequence was collected from a man between 65 and 85 years old in good health and CMV-seropositive. This chain links TRBV10-2 with TRBJ2-3; tentatively, D is TRBD1 (8 bases). The CDR3 DNA reads TGCGCCAGCAGGGGGAGGGACAGGCGCTTCACAGATACGCAGTATTTT. This translates into CASRGRDRRFTDTQYF.